Below, 20 T cell receptor beta chains from the same sample are listed, as sequenced in a study of T-cell memory formation after mild COVID-19. Each CDR3 protein gets one entry after TCRdb re-called the 5' RACE reads with MiXCR. In the table there are 500,000 to 550,000 distinct CDR3 sequences, approximately 20% of which are singletons. The sequencing input was PBMCs or a T cell subset sorted from them (not recorded which). Receptors originate from an adult woman who had mild COVID-19 (a few samples of this study predate the infection). Cell type and time point are not known.

The sample holds a few counts of this clonotype. The chain uses TRBV12-3 or TRBV12-4 and TRBJ1-6; possibly TRBD1 for D (6 bases). V was clipped by 6 bases and J by 5 bases, with 17 bases between them. There are 16 residues in the CDR3. DNA of the CDR3: TGTGCCAGCAGCAGAGGGACACGGGTTAATAATTCACCCCTCCACTTT. Amino acid sequence: CASSRGTRVNNSPLHF.

The rearrangement joins TRBV13 to TRBJ2-3; TRBD2 aligns across 9 bases. The CDR3 contains 18 residues. CDR1 is PRHDT and CDR2 is FYEKMQ in the germline V gene (reference sequence). Trimming took 5 bases from V and 3 from J; bases not matched to a gene: 15. The CDR3 nucleotides read TGTGCCAGCAGCCCTGCGGGTTTAGCGGGAGCAGGTACAGATACGCAGTATTTT. It codes for CASSPAGLAGAGTDTQYF.

This chain links TRBV4-2 with TRBJ2-1; D perhaps matches TRBD2 (6 bases). The CDR3 has 16 residues. The V end lost 0 bases, the J end lost 6 bases, and 15 bases lay between the germline ends. Germline V CDR1 and CDR2: LGHNA, YNFKEQ. CDR3 bases: TGTGCCAGCAGCCAAGACGGGGGTGATGGTGGCAATGAGCAGTTCTTC. Protein product: CASSQDGGDGGNEQFF.

This clonotype was counted between two and nine times. The chain is built from TRBV12-3 or TRBV12-4 and TRBJ1-3; TRBD1 is a possible D gene (6 bases). The V end lost 7 bases, the J end lost 4 bases, and 14 bases lay between the germline ends. The CDR3 sequence is 14 residues long. CDR3 sequence: CASIGGGRGNTIYF. CDR3 nucleotides: TGTGCCAGCATTGGAGGGGGAAGAGGAAACACCATATATTTT.

This clonotype was counted a few times. The genes are TRBV13 and TRBJ2-1; TRBD2 matches at 10 bases. The CDR3 totals 16 residues. V gave up 5 bases and J gave up 6 bases; unmatched junction bases: 10. The germline V gene has CDR1 PRHDT and CDR2 FYEKMQ (reference sequence). CDR3 in DNA: TGTGCCAGCAGCGACTTTCGGCTAGCGGGAGTCAATGAGCAGTTCTTC. The encoded protein is CASSDFRLAGVNEQFF. The full variable domain, completed using reference TRBV13 and TRBJ2-1, is AAGVIQSPRHLIKEKRETATLKCYPIPRHDTVYWYQQGPGQDPQFLISFYEKMQSDKGSIPDRFSAQQFSDYHSELNMSSLELGDSALYFCASSDFRLAGVNEQFFGPGTRLTVL.

This clonotype was found a few times. J is TRBJ1-2 and V is TRBV5-1; TRBD1 matches at 7 bases. Germline V gene sequence: CDR1 SGHRS, CDR2 YFSETQ. After removal of 4 bases from V and 0 bases from J, the junction contained 6 bases not matched to a gene. The CDR3 spans 15 residues. The CDR3 sequence: CASSAGQTPNYGYTF. In DNA form, the CDR3 reads TGCGCCAGCAGCGCGGGACAGACACCTAACTATGGCTACACCTTC.

This rearrangement joins TRBV4-1 to TRBJ1-2, with 8 nucleotides matching TRBD1. The CDR3 runs 15 residues. Germline assignment: CDR1 MGHRA and CDR2 YSYEKL. V dropped 1 base and J dropped 8; count of bases not matched to a gene: 9. This CDR3 reads CASSQAGRGRIGYTF. The CDR3 DNA sequence: TGCGCCAGCAGCCAAGCGGGCAGGGGGCGGATAGGCTACACCTTC.

This CDR3 is CASSPRPGARPSETQYF. The CDR3 coding sequence is TGCGCCAGCAGCCCCCGACCCGGGGCAAGGCCCTCTGAGACCCAGTACTTC. The chain employs TRBV5-1 and TRBJ2-5, with D perhaps assigned TRBD1 or TRBD2 (5 bases each). CDR3 size: 17 residues. Germline V gene data show CDR1 as SGHRS and CDR2 as YFSETQ. The germline V and J ends were trimmed by 4 bases and 5 bases, with 24 bases remaining between them.

This clonotype was counted a few times. The chain is built from TRBV29-1 and TRBJ2-4, with D unclear. The V end was cut by 4 bases, the J end by 0 bases, with 10 bases between. Germline loops: CDR1 SQVTM, CDR2 ANQGSEA. This CDR3 has 14 residues. CDR3: CSVGSTLAKNIQYF. The DNA for the CDR3 is TGCAGCGTTGGATCTACTCTAGCCAAAAACATTCAGTACTTC.

V is TRBV4-1 and J is TRBJ1-1; the D is unclear. The CDR3 extends over 11 amino acids. Germline assignment: CDR1 MGHRA and CDR2 YSYEKL. The V gene lost 0 bases and the J gene lost 9 bases, with 5 bases spanning the gap. Here the CDR3 DNA reads TGCGCCAGCAGCCAAGACAGGAAAGCTTTCTTT. Protein: CASSQDRKAFF.

This clonotype was seen more than once but under ten times. The chain uses TRBV5-1 and TRBJ2-7, with D maybe TRBD1 (6 bases). V gave up 3 bases and J gave up 3 bases, with 22 bases separating them. CDR3 length: 17 amino acids. Germline V gene lookup returns CDR1 SGHRS and CDR2 YFSETQ. The CDR3 here is CASSSQGSGTIGYEQYF. In nucleotides, the CDR3 is TGCGCCAGCAGCTCCCAGGGGTCGGGGACGATTGGCTACGAGCAGTACTTC.

CDR3 coding DNA: TGTGCCAGCAGCTTAGCGACGGGACAGTCCGGAAACACCATATATTTT. This gives the protein CASSLATGQSGNTIYF. The rearrangement links TRBV7-8 to TRBJ1-3; TRBD1 matches 7 bases. Trimming at V came to 0 bases and at J to 4 bases, leaving 6 bases not matched to a gene. The CDR3 is 16 residues long. Germline V gives CDR1 SGHVS, CDR2 FQNEAQ.

The J gene is TRBJ2-5, the V gene TRBV7-7; possibly TRBD1 for D (6 bases). Germline V CDR1 and CDR2: SSHAT, FNYEAQ (reference sequence). The V end was cut by 4 bases, the J end by 6 bases, with 15 bases between. This CDR3 spans 14 amino acids. The CDR3 nucleotides are TGTGCCAGCAGCTCGGGACACCCTGGGAAGACCCAGTACTTC. Translating it yields CASSSGHPGKTQYF.

The V gene is TRBV24-1, the J gene TRBJ2-1, with D perhaps TRBD1 (5 bases). In germline, CDR1 is KGHDR, CDR2 SFDVKD. CDR3 length: 13 amino acids. The V gene lost 6 bases and the J gene lost 5 bases, with 10 bases spanning the gap. The CDR3, as DNA: TGTGCCACCAGTCCGAAGGGGCACAATGAGCAGTTCTTC. This encodes CATSPKGHNEQFF.

The chain joins TRBV4-1 to TRBJ1-6; D remains unclear. V lost 3 bases to trimming and J lost 5 bases, with 8 bases between them. This CDR3 comprises 14 residues. Germline assignment: CDR1 MGHRA and CDR2 YSYEKL. The CDR3 is CASSQLLDNSPLHF. The CDR3 DNA reads TGCGCCAGCAGCCAGCTCCTTGATAATTCACCCCTCCACTTT.

The V gene is TRBV2, the J gene TRBJ1-5; D gene unclear. Germline V gene sequence: CDR1 SNHLY, CDR2 FYNNEI. The length of the CDR3 is 15 residues. Trimming took off 6 bases at V and 10 bases at J, with 22 bases between the two ends. CDR3 in DNA: TGTGCCAGCAGATCCAATTCGGGTGTAATCATCCCCCAGCATTTT. Translating it yields CASRSNSGVIIPQHF. The whole variable domain, filled in from reference TRBV2 and TRBJ1-5, reads EPEVTQTPSHQVTQMGQEVILRCVPISNHLYFYWYRQILGQKVEFLVSFYNNEISEKSEIFDDQFSVERPDGSNFTLKIRSTKLEDSAMYFCASRSNSGVIIPQHFGDGTRLSIL.

This clonotype turned up a few times. This sequence joins TRBV20-1 and TRBJ2-4; D possibly matches TRBD1 or TRBD2 (6 bases each). Germline CDR1 DFQATT, CDR2 SNEGSKA (reference sequence). Trimming pared 2 bases from V and 6 bases from J, leaving 20 bases between. The CDR3 contains 16 residues. The chain's CDR3 is CSARPLAQGLRNIQYF. As DNA, the CDR3 is TGCAGTGCTAGACCCCTCGCACAGGGACTCAGAAACATTCAGTACTTC.

The genes are TRBV15 and TRBJ2-7; 13 positions match TRBD2. This CDR3 is built from 15 residues. V shed 4 bases, J shed 7 bases, and the junction held 7 bases outside the gene matches. Germline loops: CDR1 LNHNV, CDR2 YYDKDF (reference sequence). The CDR3 bases are TGTGCCACCAGCAACGCACCGGGACTAGCGGGGGAGCAGTACTTC. Encoded protein: CATSNAPGLAGEQYF. Full variable domain (missing parts from reference TRBV15 and TRBJ2-7): DAMVIQNPRYQVTQFGKPVTLSCSQTLNHNVMYWYQQKSSQAPKLLFHYYDKDFNNEADTPDNFQSRRPNTSFCFLDIRSPGLGDTAMYLCATSNAPGLAGEQYFGPGTRLTVT.

Only a few counts were recorded for this clonotype. The rearrangement joins TRBV10-3 to TRBJ2-2; D unclear. Trimming left V 7 bases short and J 6 bases short, with 15 bases between. The germline gives CDR1 ENHRY, CDR2 SYGVKD. This CDR3 has 14 residues. The CDR3 loop reads CAINAPGGSGELFF. The CDR3 nucleotides are TGTGCCATCAACGCCCCGGGTGGCTCCGGGGAGCTGTTTTTT.

This clonotype was seen a handful of times. V gene TRBV5-1 combines with J gene TRBJ1-2; maybe TRBD1 (6 bases). CDR3 length: 15 residues. Trimming took 4 bases from V and 0 from J, leaving 13 bases between them. Germline lookup yields CDR1 SGHRS and CDR2 YFSETQ. The CDR3 is CASSPWTDPNYGYTF. Here the CDR3 DNA reads TGCGCCAGCAGCCCTTGGACAGACCCTAACTATGGCTACACCTTC.